The rows below give T cell receptor beta chains drawn from one sample of a study of CD8+CD57+ T cells in acquired aplastic anemia. TCRdb independently ran MiXCR on the reads; one entry per CDR3 protein. The sample yields roughly 500,000 distinct CDR3 sequences, around 32% seen once. Sequenced input: sorted CD4+, CD8+, or CD8+CD57+ T cells (not recorded which) from PBMCs. The receptor source for this set is a human donor with aplastic anemia. CDR3s leave out the opening cysteine and the closing phenylalanine or tryptophan. Each record gives: J gene, V gene, CDR3 protein.

TRBJ1-4 TRBV15 ATSGRGEEKLF
TRBJ2-5 TRBV7-7 ASSQRAREETQY
TRBJ1-2 TRBV6-1 ASSENRWGANYGYT
TRBJ2-1 TRBV7-9 ASWGSGRNEQF
TRBJ1-6 TRBV6-5 ASSYGPGDSPLH
TRBJ1-1 TRBV2 AGKDRGTEAF
TRBJ2-6 TRBV11-1 ASSSQAGVRSGANVLT
TRBJ2-7 TRBV19 ASAQTGQGSYEQY
TRBJ2-3 TRBV20-1 SAREGSATDTQY
TRBJ1-6 TRBV27 ASNPGRQNSPLH
TRBJ2-1 TRBV20-1 SARDPGQGSNEQF
TRBJ2-7 TRBV7-3 ASSRGQVQY
TRBJ2-7 TRBV18 ASSPQGGQYEQY
TRBJ2-3 TRBV7-9 ASSSDIVQY
TRBJ1-6 TRBV15 ATRRINSPLH
TRBJ2-1 TRBV20-1 SSSDRGSYNEQF
TRBJ1-5 TRBV19 VSSISSNQPQH
TRBJ1-3 TRBV19 ASSVQGSGNTIY
TRBJ1-3 TRBV6-1 ASSDIRAERED
TRBJ2-3 TRBV5-8 ASSLGLARHTQY
TRBJ1-5 TRBV11-2 ASSRGQGNPNQPQH
TRBJ1-1 TRBV19 ASTLQGNTEAF
TRBJ2-1 TRBV2 ASGGLAGGPGEQF
TRBJ1-2 TRBV2 ASSEDSEGYT
TRBJ1-5 TRBV20-1 SARAGGSNQPQH
TRBJ2-2 TRBV5-1 ASSMTSGDTGELF
TRBJ1-2 TRBV7-9 ASSLGDGTTIGYT
TRBJ1-3 TRBV5-1 ASTDRPTSGNTIY